This TCR beta chain was sequenced for a study of follicular helper T cells after annual influenza vaccination. For the study at large: Some donors were sampled over the 2013-2014, 2014-2015 and 2015-2016 vaccinations.

Trimming removed 6 bases at V and 0 bases at J, with 13 bases between. CDR1 MRHNA and CDR2 SNTAGT come from the germline V gene. The CDR3 is 15 amino acids. Time point here: 2015-2016 season, pre-vaccination. Clones were sequenced by immunoSEQ multiplex PCR, and TCRdb holds only the in-frame ones, with some missing. Here the sample spans approximately 6,100 clones, over 75% being singletons. This clone was counted a few times. This TCR was sampled from an adult who received the influenza vaccine. This material consisted of CXCR5+ CD38- circulating T follicular helper cells from blood, taken on the day of influenza vaccination. Subset given: circulating Tfh, non-naive CD4+CXCR5+PD-1+ (ICOS+CD38+ or ICOS-CD38-). The chain combines TRBV6-4 with TRBJ2-3; D gene uncertain. The CDR3 here is CASSVQSTSTDTQYF. The CDR3 DNA reads TGTGCCAGCAGCGTACAGTCAACTAGCACAGATACGCAGTATTTT.